The present T cell receptor beta chain was sequenced within a study of human T cells and chemical hapten exposure. Study-level results: Expanded TCRs made up significantly more big CDR3 similarity clusters than controls did.

This clonotype has ten or more counts. Its specificity is unknown. Time point indicated: pre-sensitization, week 0. Treatment reported: therapeutic diphenylcyclopropenone sensitization with weekly scalp DPC. V shed 6 bases and J 5 bases; nucleotides not matched to a gene: 12. The CDR3 extends over 15 amino acids. Germline V gene lookup returns CDR1 KGHSH and CDR2 LQKENI. A single record per CDR3 protein comes from TCRdb applying MiXCR to the RACE reads. The profile shows approximately 400,000 distinct CDR3 sequences, 4.5% to 5.5% of them singletons. The chain links TRBV18 to TRBJ2-7, with 8 bases fitting TRBD1. Material: whole blood, obtained in connection with sensitization to the hapten diphenylcyclopropenone (DPC). This clonotype was sampled from a woman aged 45 to 65 with alopecia areata. Some clones in this sample may be carry-over from other donors' samples. CDR3 nucleotide sequence: TGTGCCAGCTCCCCAACGACAGGGGAATTGGACGAGCAGTACTTC. It is translated as CASSPTTGELDEQYF.